This is a list of T cell receptor beta chains from one sample in a study of control samples from healthy donors and cancer patients. Sequencing was performed with immunoSEQ multiplex PCR; in TCRdb, only in-frame clones are kept and a portion is missing. This sample has 210,000 or so clones; about 91% occur once, and the top ten carry 1.5% to 2%. Sequences were obtained from blood. The receptors originated from a young man in good health. Both conserved end residues are part of each CDR3. D genes are given only for firm matches. Clone size, where shown, is once, few, many, or a class for clones that have expanded.

few,TRBV19,TRBJ1-6,.,TGTGCCAGTAGTATAACGGGGTGGAATTCACCCCTCCACTTT,CASSITGWNSPLHF
.,TRBV6-4,TRBJ1-2,.,TGTGCCAGCAGAAGGGGTAGCTATGGCTACACCTTC,CASRRGSYGYTF
.,TRBV7-2,TRBJ1-5,.,TGTGCCAGCAGCTTAGGGGTTGCCCGGGTGAGCGGTCAGCCCCAGCATTTT,CASSLGVARVSGQPQHF
.,TRBV6-6,TRBJ1-2,.,TGTGCCAGCAGTTACCCCCGGACGAGTGGCTATGGCTACACCTTC,CASSYPRTSGYGYTF
once,TRBV11-2,TRBJ2-3,.,TGTGCCAGCAGCTCGGAGGGCCCAGATACGCAGTATTTT,CASSSEGPDTQYF
.,TRBV10-2,TRBJ1-6,TRBD1,TGCGCCAGCAGTGAGCCGGGGACAGGGGATCCCCTCCACTTT,CASSEPGTGDPLHF
.,TRBV18,TRBJ2-3,TRBD1,TGTGCCAGCTACCGGGACAGGGGTACAGATACGCAGTATTTT,CASYRDRGTDTQYF
.,TRBV19,TRBJ1-3,.,TGTGCCAGTAGTATAGTTTCGCTGAGCTCTGGAAACACCATATATTTT,CASSIVSLSSGNTIYF
.,TRBV7-7,TRBJ2-1,TRBD2,TGTGCCAGCAGCTTAAGCGGGGGGGCCTACAATGAGCAGTTCTTC,CASSLSGGAYNEQFF
.,TRBV6-1,TRBJ1-2,.,TGTGCCAGCAGTGAAGCGCTTCGTTTTGGCAAATCCGACTATGGCTACACCTTC,CASSEALRFGKSDYGYTF
.,TRBV4-1,TRBJ2-3,TRBD1,TGCGCCAGCAGCCGGCCGGACAGGGGTACAGATACGCAGTATTTT,CASSRPDRGTDTQYF